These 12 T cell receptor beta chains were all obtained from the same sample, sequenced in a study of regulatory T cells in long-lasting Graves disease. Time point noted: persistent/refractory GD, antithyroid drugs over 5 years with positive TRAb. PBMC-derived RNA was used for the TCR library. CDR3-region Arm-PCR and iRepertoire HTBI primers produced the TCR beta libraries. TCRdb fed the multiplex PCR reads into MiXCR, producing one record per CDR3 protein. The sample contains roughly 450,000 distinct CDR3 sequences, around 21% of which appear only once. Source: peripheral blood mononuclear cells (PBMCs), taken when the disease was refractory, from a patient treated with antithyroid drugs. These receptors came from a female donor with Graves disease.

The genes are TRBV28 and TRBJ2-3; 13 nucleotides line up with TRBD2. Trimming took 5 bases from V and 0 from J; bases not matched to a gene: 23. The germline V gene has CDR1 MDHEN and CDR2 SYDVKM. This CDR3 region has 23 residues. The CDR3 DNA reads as TGTGCCAGCAGTCTATTCGGACTAGCGGGAGTCCTAACCCGGATCCTTAGCACAGATACGCAGTATTTT. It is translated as CASSLFGLAGVLTRILSTDTQYF.

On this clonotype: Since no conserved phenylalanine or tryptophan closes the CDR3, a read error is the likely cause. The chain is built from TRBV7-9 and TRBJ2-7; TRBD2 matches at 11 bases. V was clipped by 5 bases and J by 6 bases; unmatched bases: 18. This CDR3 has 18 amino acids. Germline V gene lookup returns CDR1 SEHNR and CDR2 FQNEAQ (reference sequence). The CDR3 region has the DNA TGTGCCAGCAGCCCCAAAGGTATTGTTAGCGGGAGGGCCTCCGAGCAGTACTCC. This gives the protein CASSPKGIVSGRASEQYS.

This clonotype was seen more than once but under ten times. This chain's CDR3 is CSVIFFNTAYEQYF. In DNA, the CDR3 is TGCAGCGTAATATTTTTTAACACCGCCTACGAGCAGTACTTC. The chain is built from TRBV29-1 and TRBJ2-7; no firm D call. V gave up 6 bases and J gave up 2 bases, with 17 bases separating them. CDR1 SQVTM and CDR2 ANQGSEA come from the germline V gene. This CDR3 contains 14 residues.

CDR3 coding DNA: TGTGCCAGCAGCTTAGTCTTTGGGAGAAACGAAAAACTGTTTTTT. Translating it yields CASSLVFGRNEKLFF. The rearrangement uses TRBV7-6 and TRBJ1-4; D remains ambiguous. Trimming stripped 1 base from V and 8 bases from J, with 14 bases between. Germline CDR1 SGHVS, CDR2 FNYEAQ. The CDR3 has 15 residues.

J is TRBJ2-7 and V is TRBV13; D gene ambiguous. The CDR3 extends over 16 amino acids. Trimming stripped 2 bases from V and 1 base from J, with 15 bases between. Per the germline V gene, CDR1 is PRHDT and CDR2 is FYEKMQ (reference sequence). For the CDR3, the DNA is TGTGCCAGCAGCTTAACGCCCCGAGGAATGTCCTACGAGCAGTACTTC. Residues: CASSLTPRGMSYEQYF.

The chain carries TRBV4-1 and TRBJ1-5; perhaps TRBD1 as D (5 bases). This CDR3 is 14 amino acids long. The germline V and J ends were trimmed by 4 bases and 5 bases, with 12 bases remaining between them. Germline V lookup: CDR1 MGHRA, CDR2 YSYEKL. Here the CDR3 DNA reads TGCGCCAGCAGCCTGAATCTAGGGGATCAGCCCCAGCATTTT. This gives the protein CASSLNLGDQPQHF.

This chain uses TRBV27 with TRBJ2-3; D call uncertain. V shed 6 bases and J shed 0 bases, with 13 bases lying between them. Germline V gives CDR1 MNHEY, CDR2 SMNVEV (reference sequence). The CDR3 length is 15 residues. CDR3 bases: TGTGCCAGCAGGCCCACGAGAGTGAGCACAGATACGCAGTATTTT. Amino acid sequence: CASRPTRVSTDTQYF.

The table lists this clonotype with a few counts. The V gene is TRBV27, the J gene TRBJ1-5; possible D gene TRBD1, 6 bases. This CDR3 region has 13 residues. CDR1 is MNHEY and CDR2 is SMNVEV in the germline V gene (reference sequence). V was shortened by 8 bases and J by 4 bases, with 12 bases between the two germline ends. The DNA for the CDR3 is TGTGCCAGCGGACACAGGGTAAATCAGCCCCAGCATTTT. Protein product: CASGHRVNQPQHF.

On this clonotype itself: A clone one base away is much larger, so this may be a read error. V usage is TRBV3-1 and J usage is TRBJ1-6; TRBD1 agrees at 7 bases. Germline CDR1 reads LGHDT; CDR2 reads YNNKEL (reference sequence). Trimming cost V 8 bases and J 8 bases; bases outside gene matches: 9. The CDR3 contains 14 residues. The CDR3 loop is CASRPGTVHSPLHF. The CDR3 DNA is TGTGCCAGCCGCCCAGGGACAGTTCATTCACCCCTCCACTTT.

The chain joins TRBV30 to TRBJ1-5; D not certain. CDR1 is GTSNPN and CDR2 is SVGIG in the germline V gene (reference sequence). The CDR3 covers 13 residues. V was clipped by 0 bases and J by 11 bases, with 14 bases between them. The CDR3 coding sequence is TGTGCCTGGAGTGTAAGAGGGTTTTCGACCCAGCATTTT. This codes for CAWSVRGFSTQHF.

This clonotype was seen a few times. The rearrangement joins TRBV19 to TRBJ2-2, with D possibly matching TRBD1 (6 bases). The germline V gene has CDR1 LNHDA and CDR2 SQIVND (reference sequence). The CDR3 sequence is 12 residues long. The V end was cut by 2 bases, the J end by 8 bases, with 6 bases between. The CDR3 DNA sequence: TGTGCCAGTAGTATAACAGGGGGGGAGCTGTTTTTT. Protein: CASSITGGELFF.

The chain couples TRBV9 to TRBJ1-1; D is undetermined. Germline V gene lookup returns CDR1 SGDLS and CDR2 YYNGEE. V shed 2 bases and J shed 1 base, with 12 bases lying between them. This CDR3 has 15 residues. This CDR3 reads CASSVGAGKNTEAFF. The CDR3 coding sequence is TGTGCCAGCAGCGTTGGCGCGGGGAAGAACACTGAAGCTTTCTTT. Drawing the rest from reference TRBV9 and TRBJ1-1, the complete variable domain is DSGVTQTPKHLITATGQRVTLRCSPRSGDLSVYWYQQSLDQGLQFLIQYYNGEERAKGNILERFSAQQFPDLHSELNLSSLELGDSALYFCASSVGAGKNTEAFFGQGTRLTVV.